What follows are 5 T cell receptor beta chains derived from one specimen sequenced in a study of T cells in Graves' hyperthyroidism and ophthalmopathy. Amplification yielded TCR beta CDR3 regions, with RNA transcripts as the source. The HTBI primer set was used in a first-round RT-PCR of the TCR CDR3. A single record per CDR3 protein comes from TCRdb applying MiXCR to the multiplex PCR reads. The data hold more than 500,000 distinct CDR3 sequences, with approximately 15% observed a single time. Material for sequencing was blood. Source of these receptors: a woman aged 40 to 55 with Graves' ophthalmopathy.

This clonotype was seen ten or more times. J is TRBJ2-5 and V is TRBV28, with 11 bases fitting TRBD2. CDR1 MDHEN and CDR2 SYDVKM come from the germline V gene. This CDR3 spans 18 amino acids. V shed 5 bases and J 5 bases; nucleotides not matched to a gene: 16. CDR3 region: CASSQRLAGRSPSETQYF. The CDR3 DNA is TGTGCCAGCAGTCAGAGACTAGCGGGGAGGAGCCCCTCTGAGACCCAGTACTTC.

In its sample, this clonotype was seen a few times. This chain joins TRBV2 and TRBJ2-2; 10 positions agree with TRBD2. V trimming: 9 bases; J trimming: 7 bases; junction bases outside the gene matches: 11. The germline V gene has CDR1 SNHLY and CDR2 FYNNEI. This CDR3 is 15 amino acids long. This CDR3 is CARSQREGLGGELFF. The CDR3 region has the DNA TGTGCCAGAAGTCAGCGGGAGGGCCTGGGCGGGGAGCTGTTTTTT.

Ten or more counts support this clonotype. As DNA, the CDR3 is TGTGCCAGCAGCACCGGACAGGGGATAAGGGACGAGCAGTACTTC. Protein: CASSTGQGIRDEQYF. The rearrangement uses TRBV9 and TRBJ2-7; 9 nucleotides align to TRBD1. Germline V gives CDR1 SGDLS, CDR2 YYNGEE. This CDR3 is 15 amino acids long. The trim removed 4 bases at V and 5 bases at J, leaving 10 bases unmatched.

The V and J genes are TRBV5-5 and TRBJ1-1; 8 bases agree with TRBD1. Trimming removed 1 base from V and 5 bases from J; junction bases left unmatched: 7. The CDR3 loop spans 15 amino acids. Per germline, CDR1 SGHKS and CDR2 YYEKEE (reference sequence). In DNA, the CDR3 is TGTGCCAGCAGCTTGAGTTTGACAGGGGAGACTGAAGCTTTCTTT. It encodes CASSLSLTGETEAFF.

In this sample, this clonotype turned up a few times. This chain uses TRBV20-1 with TRBJ2-7; 10 bases agree with TRBD1. Per the germline V gene, CDR1 is DFQATT and CDR2 is SNEGSKA (reference sequence). The junction had 8 bases not matched to a gene; V was cut back by 5 bases and J by 4 bases. CDR3 size: 14 residues. The CDR3 loop reads CSAGGDRGLYEQYF. CDR3 nucleotide sequence: TGCAGTGCTGGAGGGGACAGGGGACTATACGAGCAGTACTTC.